This TCR beta chain was retrieved from a study of cytomegalovirus exposure and HLA in healthy donors. Germline lookup yields CDR1 SGHNT and CDR2 YYREEE (reference sequence). With 5 bases clipped from V and 8 bases from J, the junction kept 8 bases outside the gene matches. The CDR3 covers 14 residues. In this sample, this clone turned up a few times. Antigen: not known. Regarding the study as a whole: When a later analysis compared HLA-associated TCR beta chains with equally common others, the HLA-associated chains turned out to be more clonally expanded and to have lower generation probabilities.

13 Jbeta primers and 60 Vbeta primers were used for the PCR. Assay: immunoSEQ multiplex PCR; the TCRdb copy retains only in-frame clones and omits some. The data show 180,000 or so clones, 82% seen once. The chain is built from TRBV5-4 and TRBJ1-1; 11 bases agree with TRBD1. Sequencing input: PBMCs. This receptor was taken from a woman in her 50s in good health and CMV-seropositive. CDR3 coding DNA: TGTGCCAGCAGACGGGGACAGGGGGTTGCGGAAGCTTTCTTT. This sequence encodes CASRRGQGVAEAFF.